The 31 T cell receptor beta chains in this list originate from one sample, sequenced in a study of read filtering for tumor transcriptome and immune sequencing. Molecular barcoded adaptors covering alpha/delta and beta/gamma chains were used on 400 to 450 ng RNA. TCRdb used MiXCR to reprocess the reads, holding one entry per CDR3 protein. The table includes 43,000 or so distinct CDR3 sequences, 12% detected once. The sample consisted of a population of CD138-negative cells sorted from bone marrow. The receptors come from a donor aged 40 or over with multiple myeloma.

This clonotype has at least ten counts. A read error may explain this, as a much larger clone is one base away. This rearrangement joins TRBV5-1 to TRBJ2-1; D uncertain. This CDR3 region has 12 residues. The V gene lost 2 bases and the J gene lost 10 bases, with 10 bases spanning the gap. Germline V gene sequence: CDR1 SGHRS, CDR2 YFSETQ. CDR3 sequence (DNA): TGCGCCAGCAGCTTACTCCCCAAGGAGCAGTTCTTC. Translation: CASSLLPKEQFF.

The sample holds many counts of this clonotype. The chain combines TRBV7-9 with TRBJ2-7; 11 positions agree with TRBD2. Germline CDR1 is SEHNR and CDR2 is FQNEAQ (reference sequence). CDR3 length: 17 amino acids. V lost 4 bases and J lost 4; bases outside the gene matches: 12. The DNA of the CDR3 is TGTGCCAGCAGCTCCACTAGCGGGAGAGGATCGATTTACGAGCAGTACTTC. This encodes CASSSTSGRGSIYEQYF.

This clonotype occurred many times. This chain joins TRBV24-1 and TRBJ2-3, with TRBD1 as a possible D gene (6 bases). V lost 5 bases and J 4 bases, leaving 15 bases between the germline ends. Germline CDR1 is KGHDR and CDR2 is SFDVKD. The CDR3 is made up of 15 amino acids. CDR3 region: CATSAHRTDSDTQYF. The DNA for the CDR3 is TGTGCCACCAGTGCCCACAGGACAGATTCAGATACGCAGTATTTT.

This clonotype was observed at least ten times. J is TRBJ2-5 and V is TRBV20-1; 14 nucleotides line up with TRBD2. J lost 4 bases, V lost 5 bases, and 9 bases had no gene match. This CDR3 region has 16 residues. Germline V lookup: CDR1 DFQATT, CDR2 SNEGSKA (reference sequence). Written as DNA, the CDR3 is TGCAGTGCTGCTACCGGGACTAGCGGGAGAGGAGAGACCCAGTACTTC. It specifies CSAATGTSGRGETQYF.

This clonotype was detected only a few times. In nucleotides, the CDR3 is TGTGCCACAGAACAAGCGGGGACGGGCAATGAGCAGTTCTTC. Its protein product is CATEQAGTGNEQFF. V gene TRBV6-1 combines with J gene TRBJ2-1, with TRBD2 matching 7 bases. Germline CDR1 is MNHNS and CDR2 is SASEGT. The J segment lost 6 bases and the V segment lost 10 bases, leaving 12 bases of the junction unmatched. The CDR3 loop spans 14 amino acids.

The chain recombines TRBV5-1 with TRBJ2-1; 8 bases line up with TRBD1. V gave up 7 bases and J gave up 4 bases; unmatched junction bases: 13. This CDR3 spans 16 amino acids. The germline gives CDR1 SGHRS, CDR2 YFSETQ. The DNA of the CDR3 is TGCGCCAGCGACTTGTTAGGTCAGGGGGCGTACAATGAGCAGTTCTTC. It codes for CASDLLGQGAYNEQFF. The variable domain in full, completed from reference TRBV5-1 and TRBJ2-1, reads KAGVTQTPRYLIKTRGQQVTLSCSPISGHRSVSWYQQTPGQGLQFLFEYFSETQRNKGNFPGRFSGRQFSNSRSEMNVSTLELGDSALYLCASDLLGQGAYNEQFFGPGTRLTVL.

In its sample, this clonotype was seen many times. The chain carries TRBV6-6 and TRBJ2-5; TRBD2 is a possible D gene (5 bases). The V and J ends lost 5 bases and 5 bases respectively, with 15 bases between them. The germline V gene has CDR1 MNHNY and CDR2 SVGAGI (reference sequence). CDR3 length: 14 residues. The CDR3 DNA reads TGTGCCAGCAGTGACGAAGGGAGAGGTGAGACCCAGTACTTC. Translated: CASSDEGRGETQYF.

Ten or more counts support this clonotype. V usage is TRBV6-1 and J usage is TRBJ1-4; no clear D gene. This CDR3 has 15 residues. V was cut by 6 bases and J by 5 bases, with 16 bases left in between. Per germline, CDR1 MNHNS and CDR2 SASEGT. CDR3: CASSPKGPGNEKLFF. CDR3 nucleotide sequence: TGTGCCAGCAGCCCCAAAGGTCCGGGAAATGAAAAACTGTTTTTT.

This clonotype was counted at least ten times. This rearrangement joins TRBV29-1 to TRBJ1-1; 7 bases match TRBD1. Germline values: CDR1 SQVTM, CDR2 ANQGSEA. This CDR3 region has 14 residues. V dropped 7 bases and J dropped 7; count of bases not matched to a gene: 15. The CDR3 protein is CSAPPSAGGDEAFF. CDR3 DNA: TGCAGCGCCCCCCCATCCGCAGGGGGTGATGAAGCTTTCTTT.

This clonotype was counted at least ten times. The V and J genes are TRBV4-3 and TRBJ1-2, with 8 bases that match TRBD1. Germline V CDR1 and CDR2: LGHNA, YSLEER. This CDR3 has 14 amino acids. The V segment lost 4 bases and the J segment 3 bases; nucleotides outside the gene matches: 4. CDR3 DNA sequence: TGCGCCAGCAGCCCTATACAGGGGGACTATGGCTACACCTTC. Translated, it gives CASSPIQGDYGYTF.

This clonotype has just a few counts. A junction end diverges from the germline sequence, so it may reflect a read error. This sequence joins TRBV7-2 and TRBJ1-6; D is unresolved. The V gene's germline CDR1 is SGHTA and CDR2 FQGNSA. The CDR3 consists of 14 residues. The CDR3 nucleotides are TGTGCCAGCAGCTTAGATGGCAGGAATTCGCCCCTCCACTTT. Protein: CASSLDGRNSPLHF. Full variable domain (outside the CDR3, taken from reference TRBV7-2 and TRBJ1-6): GAGVSQSPSNKVTEKGKDVELRCDPISGHTALYWYRQSLGQGLEFLIYFQGNSAPDKSGLPSDRFSAERTGGSVSTLTIQRTQQEDSAVYLCASSLDGRNSPLHFGNGTRLTVT.

About this clonotype itself: Germline and junction disagree at one end, which may indicate a read error. This sequence joins TRBV19 and TRBJ2-1, with D maybe TRBD2 (6 bases). There are 15 residues in the CDR3. CDR1 and CDR2 from the germline V gene are LNHDA and SQIVND (reference sequence). CDR3 sequence reads: CARSMGGYSYNEQFF. The DNA of the CDR3 is TGCGCCCGTAGTATGGGGGGTTACTCCTACAATGAGCAGTTCTTC.

This clonotype was found many times. The chain couples TRBV9 to TRBJ2-5, with 10 bases matching TRBD1. The CDR3 loop spans 15 amino acids. J lost 4 bases, V lost 4 bases, and 7 bases had no gene match. Looked up from germline, CDR1 is SGDLS and CDR2 is YYNGEE. DNA for the CDR3: TGTGCCAGCAGCATTACCGGGACAGGGGCAGAGACCCAGTACTTC. Residues: CASSITGTGAETQYF.

This clonotype was found many times. The gene calls are TRBV6-5 and TRBJ2-3; D not certain. This CDR3 has 15 amino acids. Per the germline V gene, CDR1 is MNHEY and CDR2 is SVGAGI. The ends were cut back, 6 bases at V and 2 bases at J, with 15 bases in the middle. The CDR3, as DNA: TGTGCCAGCAGCACCTCGGCGGACCCCACAGATACGCAGTATTTT. It translates to CASSTSADPTDTQYF.

This clonotype was found many times. V and J are TRBV20-1 and TRBJ2-7, with TRBD2 matching 10 bases. V lost 5 bases to trimming and J lost 4 bases; unmatched junction nucleotides: 14. Germline V gene sequence: CDR1 DFQATT, CDR2 SNEGSKA (reference sequence). The CDR3 has 16 amino acids. The CDR3 loop reads CSAQPDSSGSLYEQYF. In DNA, the CDR3 is TGCAGTGCTCAACCCGACTCTAGCGGGAGTCTTTACGAGCAGTACTTC.

This clonotype was seen ten or more times. This sequence joins TRBV5-5 and TRBJ2-3; TRBD2 is a possible D gene (5 bases). Deletions cut 1 base from V and 1 base from J, with 10 bases between. The CDR3 is 15 amino acids. Germline assignment: CDR1 SGHKS and CDR2 YYEKEE (reference sequence). The CDR3 region is CASSLREWGTDTQYF. The CDR3 DNA is TGTGCCAGCAGCTTGAGGGAGTGGGGCACAGATACGCAGTATTTT.

For this clonotype: A far bigger clonotype differs at one base, so this is likely a read error. This chain connects TRBV6-2 or TRBV6-3 to TRBJ1-5, with a weak D call TRBD1 (5 bases). This CDR3 region has 12 residues. Germline-derived CDR1 and CDR2 are MNHEY and SVGEGT. The CDR3 sequence is CASSYEWTPQRF. In nucleotides, the CDR3 is TGTGCCAGCAGTTACGAATGGACACCCCAGCGTTTT.

There are many counts of this clonotype. The chain couples TRBV15 to TRBJ2-2; D may match TRBD1 or TRBD2 (5 bases each). Germline CDR1 is LNHNV and CDR2 is YYDKDF (reference sequence). This CDR3 region has 16 residues. The V gene lost 0 bases and the J gene lost 7 bases, with 15 bases spanning the gap. The CDR3 coding sequence is TGTGCCACCAGCAGAGATAGCAGGGCGAGCGGCGGGGAGCTGTTTTTT. Protein sequence: CATSRDSRASGGELFF.

This clonotype was detected ten times or more. This sequence joins TRBV29-1 and TRBJ2-5; the match to TRBD1 covers 8 bases. The CDR3 extends over 14 amino acids. In germline, CDR1 is SQVTM, CDR2 ANQGSEA. The ends lost 4 bases at V and 5 bases at J; junction bases unmatched: 9. The CDR3 sequence is CSVGFPGQAETQYF. The CDR3 coding sequence is TGCAGCGTTGGGTTCCCGGGACAGGCGGAGACCCAGTACTTC.

This clonotype was observed many times. The chain links TRBV2 to TRBJ1-2; D not resolved. The CDR3 length is 12 residues. Germline-derived CDR1 and CDR2 are SNHLY and FYNNEI. V was trimmed by 7 bases and J by 2 bases, leaving 8 bases between them. CDR3: CASKRQNYGYTF. DNA of the CDR3: TGTGCCAGCAAGCGGCAGAACTATGGCTACACCTTC.

This clonotype was seen ten or more times. One junction end disagrees with the germline gene, perhaps due to a read error. The chain employs TRBV7-9 and TRBJ2-5; D not certain. This CDR3 comprises 13 residues. The germline V gene encodes CDR1 SEHNR and CDR2 FQNEAQ (reference sequence). DNA for the CDR3: TGTTCCAGCAAGTTAAGCAACCAAGAGACCCAGTACTTC. It yields the protein CSSKLSNQETQYF. Full variable domain (rest looked up from reference TRBV7-9 and TRBJ2-5): DTGVSQNPRHKITKRGQNVTFRCDPISEHNRLYWYRQTLGQGPEFLTYFQNEAQLEKSRLLSDRFSAERPKGSFSTLEIQRTEQGDSAMYLCSSKLSNQETQYFGPGTRLLVL.

This clonotype was seen ten or more times. This chain connects TRBV7-9 to TRBJ1-1; no clear D. This CDR3 comprises 13 residues. Germline assignment: CDR1 SEHNR and CDR2 FQNEAQ (reference sequence). The germline V and J ends were trimmed by 4 bases and 3 bases, with 9 bases remaining between them. The CDR3 DNA reads as TGTGCCAGCAGCTCCTGGTCGGACACTGAAGCTTTCTTT. It codes for CASSSWSDTEAFF.

This clonotype was counted many times. The chain carries TRBV20-1 and TRBJ2-7; D might be TRBD1 (5 bases). CDR3 size: 13 residues. The germline V gene encodes CDR1 DFQATT and CDR2 SNEGSKA (reference sequence). V was clipped by 0 bases and J by 7 bases, with 13 bases between them. The CDR3 reads CSARDGAIGEQYF. The CDR3 DNA reads as TGCAGTGCTAGAGATGGGGCCATCGGAGAGCAGTACTTC.

Many counts were recorded for this clonotype. The V call is TRBV7-6, the J call TRBJ2-7, with D possibly TRBD2 on 6 matching bases. There are 15 residues in the CDR3. With 4 bases removed from V and 1 base from J, the gap between germline ends came to 14 bases. Germline CDR1 is SGHVS and CDR2 is FNYEAQ. The CDR3 here is CASSSHGRDSYEQYF. CDR3 in DNA: TGTGCCAGCAGCTCCCACGGGCGGGATTCCTACGAGCAGTACTTC. The full variable domain, its missing parts supplied by reference TRBV7-6 and TRBJ2-7, is GAGVSQSPRYKVTKRGQDVALRCDPISGHVSLYWYRQALGQGPEFLTYFNYEAQQDKSGLPNDRFSAERPEGSISTLTIQRTEQRDSAMYRCASSSHGRDSYEQYFGPGTRLTVT.

This clonotype was seen many times. The rearrangement links TRBV24-1 to TRBJ2-2, with TRBD1 matching 7 bases. This CDR3 region has 13 residues. The V gene end was trimmed by 5 bases and the J gene end by 6 bases; junction bases not matched to a gene: 2. CDR1 and CDR2 from the germline V gene are KGHDR and SFDVKD. The CDR3 reads CATSGQGAGELFF. As DNA, the CDR3 is TGTGCCACCAGTGGACAGGGAGCCGGGGAGCTGTTTTTT.

This clonotype occurred many times. V usage is TRBV11-3 and J usage is TRBJ1-3, with 8 positions matching TRBD1. CDR1 SGHNT and CDR2 YENEEA come from the germline V gene. V shed 5 bases, J shed 0 bases, and the junction held 3 bases outside the gene matches. The CDR3 length is 15 residues. CDR3 protein: CASSVRGPSGNTIYF. DNA of the CDR3: TGTGCCAGCAGCGTCAGGGGGCCCTCTGGAAACACCATATATTTT.

This clonotype was detected many times. Compared with germline, one end of the junction differs, possibly owing to a read error. The chain carries TRBV7-7 and TRBJ1-1; possibly TRBD1 for D (5 bases). This CDR3 region has 13 residues. The germline V gene encodes CDR1 SSHAT and CDR2 FNYEAQ (reference sequence). CDR3 residues: CASSLSRETEAFF. CDR3 bases: TGTGCTAGCAGCTTGAGCAGGGAGACTGAAGCTTTCTTT.

In its sample, this clonotype was seen many times. This chain uses TRBV11-2 with TRBJ1-5, with D perhaps matching TRBD1 (5 bases). From germline, CDR1 is SGHAT and CDR2 FQNNGV. The V end lost 0 bases, the J end lost 7 bases, and 13 bases lay between the germline ends. This CDR3 has 15 residues. The CDR3, as DNA: TGTGCCAGCAGCTTAGACTCAGGGCAGGGACAGCCCCAGCATTTT. Translating gives CASSLDSGQGQPQHF.

At least ten counts were recorded for this clonotype. This rearrangement joins TRBV20-1 to TRBJ1-2; perhaps TRBD1 as D (5 bases). This CDR3 is built from 12 residues. V lost 6 bases and J 4 bases, leaving 12 bases between the germline ends. Germline V gene data show CDR1 as DFQATT and CDR2 as SNEGSKA (reference sequence). The CDR3 sequence is CSARQGSYGYTF. CDR3 nucleotide sequence: TGCAGTGCCAGGCAGGGCAGCTATGGCTACACCTTC.

This clonotype was detected many times. The chain joins TRBV11-1 to TRBJ2-1, with D possibly matching TRBD2 (6 bases). V lost 5 bases to trimming and J lost 0 bases, with 11 bases between them. The CDR3 runs to 15 residues. CDR1 SGHAT and CDR2 FQDESV come from the germline V gene (reference sequence). The CDR3 DNA is TGTGCCAGCAGCCTAAGCGGGTTCTCCTACAATGAGCAGTTCTTC. It specifies CASSLSGFSYNEQFF.

This clonotype has a count of ten or more. The genes are TRBV27 and TRBJ2-5, with 7 nucleotides matching TRBD2. Per the germline V gene, CDR1 is MNHEY and CDR2 is SMNVEV (reference sequence). This CDR3 region has 16 residues. The J segment lost 4 bases and the V segment lost 6 bases, leaving 14 bases of the junction unmatched. In DNA, the CDR3 is TGTGCCAGCAGACCCTTAGAGGGAGGGCTGCGAGAGACCCAGTACTTC. Translating gives CASRPLEGGLRETQYF.